These T cell receptor beta chains were read from a single sample in a study of CD8 T cells in ankylosing spondylitis. TCRdb re-derived calls from the 5' RACE reads in MiXCR, one entry per CDR3 protein. The sample has approximately 35,000 distinct CDR3 sequences; approximately 15% are singletons. The sequencing input was blood. These receptors originate from a male donor with ankylosing spondylitis or in good health (not recorded which). Both conserved end residues are trimmed from each CDR3. Each record gives: D gene, clone size, V gene, CDR3 protein. D genes are given only for firm matches. Only part of the rows carry a size: once, few, many, or a class if the clone is expanded.

d_gene: NA
abundance: few
v_gene: TRBV28
CDR3aa: ASSYDRRREKLF

d_gene: NA
abundance: few
v_gene: TRBV29-1
CDR3aa: SVVPGGNQPQH

d_gene: TRBD1
abundance: few
v_gene: TRBV6-2/TRBV6-3
CDR3aa: ASSYSTTGAARGANVLT

d_gene: TRBD2
abundance: few
v_gene: TRBV7-3
CDR3aa: ASRSTGRDTGELF

d_gene: TRBD1
abundance: few
v_gene: TRBV7-2
CDR3aa: ASSSGQGLEQY

d_gene: NA
abundance: few
v_gene: TRBV12-3/TRBV12-4
CDR3aa: ASSLVLDTQY

d_gene: NA
abundance: few
v_gene: TRBV11-1
CDR3aa: ASSLAANTGELF

d_gene: NA
abundance: NA
v_gene: TRBV5-1
CDR3aa: ASSLGAGNTGELF

d_gene: TRBD2
abundance: NA
v_gene: TRBV30
CDR3aa: ACYLREASYNEQF

d_gene: TRBD1
abundance: NA
v_gene: TRBV10-3
CDR3aa: AIRGTGDNSPLH

d_gene: NA
abundance: NA
v_gene: TRBV20-1
CDR3aa: SAGGNDIQY

d_gene: TRBD1
abundance: few
v_gene: TRBV12-3/TRBV12-4
CDR3aa: ASSSGTDYGYT

d_gene: TRBD2
abundance: few
v_gene: TRBV6-2/TRBV6-3
CDR3aa: ASSSLSGRANEQF

d_gene: TRBD1
abundance: few
v_gene: TRBV28
CDR3aa: ASSFPGTGTEKLF

d_gene: TRBD2
abundance: NA
v_gene: TRBV29-1
CDR3aa: SATDSGSSTDTQY

d_gene: NA
abundance: NA
v_gene: TRBV3-1
CDR3aa: ASSLHTPRGGEKLF

d_gene: NA
abundance: NA
v_gene: TRBV5-1
CDR3aa: ASSHSGDQETQY

d_gene: NA
abundance: NA
v_gene: TRBV7-6
CDR3aa: ASSQDRKETQY

d_gene: TRBD2
abundance: NA
v_gene: TRBV12-3/TRBV12-4
CDR3aa: ASRTSGVYNEQF

d_gene: NA
abundance: NA
v_gene: TRBV25-1
CDR3aa: ASSETVYQETQY

d_gene: NA
abundance: many
v_gene: TRBV11-2
CDR3aa: ASSPRLVAETQY

d_gene: TRBD1
abundance: few
v_gene: TRBV27
CDR3aa: ASSFSGQGWGEKLF

d_gene: NA
abundance: few
v_gene: TRBV9
CDR3aa: ASSVDTGGTEAF